This paragraph covers one T cell receptor beta chain sequence. Assay: immunoSEQ multiplex PCR; the TCRdb copy retains only in-frame clones and omits some. The data contain about 130,000 clones, about 89% of them seen just once; the ten biggest clones take up 18%. The data stem from a study of blood T cell repertoires in COVID-19. The CDR3 is 13 residues long. CDR1 and CDR2 (germline): SGHDT, YYEEEE. The germline V and J ends were trimmed by 0 bases and 13 bases, with 14 bases remaining between them. The chain recombines TRBV5-6 with TRBJ2-1; D possibly corresponds to TRBD2 (5 bases). The sample taken for sequencing was peripheral blood. The TCR sequence derives from a man in his fifties or sixties with active or convalescent COVID-19. DNA of the CDR3: TGTGCCAGCAGCTTGGCATCCTTGGAGGATCAGTTCTTC. Its translation: CASSLASLEDQFF.